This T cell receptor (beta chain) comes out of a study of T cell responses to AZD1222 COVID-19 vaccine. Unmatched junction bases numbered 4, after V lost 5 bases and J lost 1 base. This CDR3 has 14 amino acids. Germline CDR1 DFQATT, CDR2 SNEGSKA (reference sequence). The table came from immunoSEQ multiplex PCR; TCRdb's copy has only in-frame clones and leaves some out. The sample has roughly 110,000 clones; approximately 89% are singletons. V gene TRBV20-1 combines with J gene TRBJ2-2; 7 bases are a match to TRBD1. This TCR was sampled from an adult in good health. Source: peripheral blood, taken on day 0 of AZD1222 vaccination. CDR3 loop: CSARDRVNTGELFF. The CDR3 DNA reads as TGCAGTGCTCGTGACAGGGTGAACACCGGGGAGCTGTTTTTT.